This T cell receptor beta chain was sequenced in a study of identical twins. Overall study results and limits: A partial confounding effect on zero-insertion analyses could come from invariant MAIT and iNKT cells. Monozygotic twins shared more out-of-frame TCR alpha than recombination models predicted.

This clonotype was counted many times. As yet, its antigen is unknown. Template switching added a universal primer site; cDNA carried unique molecular identifiers. TCRdb redid the calling of the 5' RACE reads with MiXCR, one entry per CDR3 protein. The data hold 300,000 or so distinct CDR3 sequences, with nearly 9.5% observed a single time. Germline CDR1 reads DFQATT; CDR2 reads SNEGSKA (reference sequence). This CDR3 contains 14 residues. Trimming stripped 0 bases from V and 6 bases from J, with 14 bases between. This sample also appeared in a second study, on yellow fever vaccine responses in identical twins. From that report: Among the twins, the vaccine T cell response reportedly seemed partly convergent and partly personalized.

The clonotype originates from a woman aged 18-30 years in good health. This rearrangement joins TRBV20-1 to TRBJ2-5; D is perhaps TRBD2 (5 bases). Sequenced sample: CD8+ T cells sorted from blood. CDR3 in DNA: TGCAGTGCTAGAGATCGTCCCCTAGCTCAGACCCAGTACTTC. The encoded protein is CSARDRPLAQTQYF.